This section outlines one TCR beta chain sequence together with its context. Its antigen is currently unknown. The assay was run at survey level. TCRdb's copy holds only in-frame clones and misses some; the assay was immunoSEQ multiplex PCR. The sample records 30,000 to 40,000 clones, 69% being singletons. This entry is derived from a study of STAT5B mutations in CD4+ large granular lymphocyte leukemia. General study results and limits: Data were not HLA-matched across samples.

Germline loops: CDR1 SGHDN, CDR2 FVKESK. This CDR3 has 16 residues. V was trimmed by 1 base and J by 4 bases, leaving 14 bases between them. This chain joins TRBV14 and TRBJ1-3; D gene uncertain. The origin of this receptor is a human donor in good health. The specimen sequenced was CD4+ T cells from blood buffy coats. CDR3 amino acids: CASSQVVNSVGNTIYF. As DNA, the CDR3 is TGTGCCAGCAGCCAAGTGGTCAATTCAGTCGGAAACACCATATATTTT.